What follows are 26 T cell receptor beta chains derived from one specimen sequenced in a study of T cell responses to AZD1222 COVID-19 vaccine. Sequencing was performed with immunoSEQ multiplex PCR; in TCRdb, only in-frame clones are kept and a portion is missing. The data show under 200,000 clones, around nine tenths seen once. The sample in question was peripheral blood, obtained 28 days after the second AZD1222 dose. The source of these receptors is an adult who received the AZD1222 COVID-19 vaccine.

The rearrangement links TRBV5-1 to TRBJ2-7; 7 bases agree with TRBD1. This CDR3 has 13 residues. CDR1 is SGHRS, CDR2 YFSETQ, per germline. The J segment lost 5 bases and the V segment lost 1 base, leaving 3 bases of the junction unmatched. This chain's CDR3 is CASSLNRGHEQYF. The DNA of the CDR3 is TGCGCCAGCAGCTTGAACAGGGGACACGAGCAGTACTTC.

CDR3 sequence (DNA): TGTGCCAGCAGCTCCCGGGACAGGGCCGCCTACGAGCAGTACTTC. It encodes CASSSRDRAAYEQYF. The genes are TRBV5-4 and TRBJ2-7, with 9 bases identical to TRBD1. The CDR3 contains 15 residues. Germline V gives CDR1 SGHNT, CDR2 YYREEE (reference sequence). The V and J ends lost 3 bases and 2 bases, in that order; junction bases with no gene match: 6.

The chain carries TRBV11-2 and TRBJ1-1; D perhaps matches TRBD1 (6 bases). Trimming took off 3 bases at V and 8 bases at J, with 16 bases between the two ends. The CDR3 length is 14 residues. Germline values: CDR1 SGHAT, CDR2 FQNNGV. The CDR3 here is CASSFGGGATEAFF. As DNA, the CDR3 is TGTGCCAGCAGCTTCGGAGGGGGGGCCACGGAAGCTTTCTTT.

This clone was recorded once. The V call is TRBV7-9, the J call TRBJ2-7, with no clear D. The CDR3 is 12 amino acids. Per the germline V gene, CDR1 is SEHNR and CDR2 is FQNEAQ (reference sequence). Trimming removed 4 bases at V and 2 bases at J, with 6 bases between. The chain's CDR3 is CASSSGTYEQYF. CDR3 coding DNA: TGTGCCAGCAGCTCGGGCACCTACGAGCAGTACTTC. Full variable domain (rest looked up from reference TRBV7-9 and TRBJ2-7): DTGVSQNPRHKITKRGQNVTFRCDPISEHNRLYWYRQTLGQGPEFLTYFQNEAQLEKSRLLSDRFSAERPKGSFSTLEIQRTEQGDSAMYLCASSSGTYEQYFGPGTRLTVT.

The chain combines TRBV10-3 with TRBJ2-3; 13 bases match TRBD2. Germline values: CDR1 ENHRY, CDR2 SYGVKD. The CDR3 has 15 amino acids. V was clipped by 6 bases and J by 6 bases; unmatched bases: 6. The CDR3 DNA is TGTGCCATCAGCACGACTAGCGGGGGGAGGGATACGCAGTATTTT. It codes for CAISTTSGGRDTQYF.

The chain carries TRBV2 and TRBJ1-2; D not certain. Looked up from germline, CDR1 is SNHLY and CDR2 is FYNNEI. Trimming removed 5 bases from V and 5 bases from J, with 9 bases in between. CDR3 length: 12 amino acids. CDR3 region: CASSSGEYGYTF. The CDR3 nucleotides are TGTGCCAGCAGTAGTGGGGAATATGGCTACACCTTC.

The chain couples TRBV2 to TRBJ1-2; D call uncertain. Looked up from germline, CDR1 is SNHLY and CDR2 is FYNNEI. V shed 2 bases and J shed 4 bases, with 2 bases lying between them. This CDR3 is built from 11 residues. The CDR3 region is CASSESYGYTF. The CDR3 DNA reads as TGTGCCAGCAGTGAAAGCTATGGCTACACCTTC. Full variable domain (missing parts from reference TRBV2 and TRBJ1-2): EPEVTQTPSHQVTQMGQEVILRCVPISNHLYFYWYRQILGQKVEFLVSFYNNEISEKSEIFDDQFSVERPDGSNFTLKIRSTKLEDSAMYFCASSESYGYTFGSGTRLTVV.

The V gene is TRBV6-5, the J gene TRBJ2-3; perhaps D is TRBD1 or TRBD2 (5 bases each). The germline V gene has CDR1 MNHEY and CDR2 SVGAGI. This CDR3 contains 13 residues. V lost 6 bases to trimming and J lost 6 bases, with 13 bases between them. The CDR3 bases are TGTGCCAGCAGACCCGGGGCCGCGGATACGCAGTATTTT. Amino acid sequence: CASRPGAADTQYF.

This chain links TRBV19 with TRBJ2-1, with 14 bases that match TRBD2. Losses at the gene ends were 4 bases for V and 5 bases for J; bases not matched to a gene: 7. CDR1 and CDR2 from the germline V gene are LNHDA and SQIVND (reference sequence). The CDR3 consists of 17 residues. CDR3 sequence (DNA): TGTGCCAGTAGTAGCAGGACTAGCGGGGGGTCCAACAATGAGCAGTTCTTC. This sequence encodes CASSSRTSGGSNNEQFF.

This chain's CDR3 is CASSPRLAGTTDTQYF. DNA of the CDR3: TGTGCCAGCAGTCCCCGACTAGCGGGGACAACAGATACGCAGTATTTT. J is TRBJ2-3 and V is TRBV27; 11 bases map to TRBD2. Germline-derived CDR1 and CDR2 are MNHEY and SMNVEV (reference sequence). The length of the CDR3 is 16 residues. V lost 5 bases, J lost 3 bases, and 7 bases stayed unmatched.

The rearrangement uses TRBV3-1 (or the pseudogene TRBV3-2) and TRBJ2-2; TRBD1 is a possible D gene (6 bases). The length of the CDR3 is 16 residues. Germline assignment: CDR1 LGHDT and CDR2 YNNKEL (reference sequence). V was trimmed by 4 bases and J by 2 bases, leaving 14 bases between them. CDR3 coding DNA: TGTGCCAGCAGCCGAGAGGGGGAGCCAAACACCGGGGAGCTGTTTTTT. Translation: CASSREGEPNTGELFF.

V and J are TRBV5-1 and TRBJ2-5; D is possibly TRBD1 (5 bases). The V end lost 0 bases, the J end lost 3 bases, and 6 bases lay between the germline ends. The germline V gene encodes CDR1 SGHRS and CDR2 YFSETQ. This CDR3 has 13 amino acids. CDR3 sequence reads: CASSLAREETQYF. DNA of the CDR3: TGCGCCAGCAGCTTGGCCAGGGAAGAGACCCAGTACTTC.

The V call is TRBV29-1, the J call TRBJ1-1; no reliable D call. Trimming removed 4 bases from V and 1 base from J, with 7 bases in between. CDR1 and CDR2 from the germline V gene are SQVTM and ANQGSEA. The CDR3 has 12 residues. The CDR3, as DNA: TGCAGCGTTGCACAGTCGAACACTGAAGCTTTCTTT. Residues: CSVAQSNTEAFF. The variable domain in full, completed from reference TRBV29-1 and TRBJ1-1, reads SAVISQKPSRDICQRGTSLTIQCQVDSQVTMMFWYRQQPGQSLTLIATANQGSEATYESGFVIDKFPISRPNLTFSTLTVSNMSPEDSSIYLCSVAQSNTEAFFGQGTRLTVV.

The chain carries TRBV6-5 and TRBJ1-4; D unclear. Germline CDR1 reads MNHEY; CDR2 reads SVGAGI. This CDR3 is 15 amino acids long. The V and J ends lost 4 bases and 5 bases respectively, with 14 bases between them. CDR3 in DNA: TGTGCCAGCAGTTCTGGGAGTCTGGGAAATGAAAAACTGTTTTTT. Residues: CASSSGSLGNEKLFF.

The DNA of the CDR3 is TGTGCTAGTGGTTTGGGACAGCCAACCGGGGAGCTGTTTTTT. This encodes CASGLGQPTGELFF. The chain is built from TRBV12-5 and TRBJ2-2, with a weak D call TRBD1 (5 bases). CDR3 size: 14 residues. Germline V CDR1 and CDR2: LGHNT, FRNRAP. V lost 1 base to trimming and J lost 5 bases, with 8 bases between them.

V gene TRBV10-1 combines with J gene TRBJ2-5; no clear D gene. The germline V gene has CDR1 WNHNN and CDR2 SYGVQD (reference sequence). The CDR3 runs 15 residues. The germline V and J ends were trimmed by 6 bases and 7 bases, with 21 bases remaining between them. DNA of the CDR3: TGCGCCAGCAGGGTACCAGTAGCCGCGCCTTTGACCCAGTACTTC. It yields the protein CASRVPVAAPLTQYF.

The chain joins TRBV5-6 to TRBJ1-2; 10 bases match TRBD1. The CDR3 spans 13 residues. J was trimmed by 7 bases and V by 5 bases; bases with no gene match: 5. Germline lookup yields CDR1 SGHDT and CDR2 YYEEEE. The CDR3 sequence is CASSSDRGIGYTF. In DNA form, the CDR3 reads TGTGCCAGCAGTTCGGACAGGGGGATTGGCTACACCTTC. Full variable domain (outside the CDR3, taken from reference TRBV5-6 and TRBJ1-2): DAGVTQSPTHLIKTRGQQVTLRCSPKSGHDTVSWYQQALGQGPQFIFQYYEEEERQRGNFPDRFSGHQFPNYSSELNVNALLLGDSALYLCASSSDRGIGYTFGSGTRLTVV.

Here the CDR3 reads CASSPQGAVTGTEAFF. CDR3 DNA: TGTGCCAGCTCACCACAAGGAGCCGTTACGGGCACTGAAGCTTTCTTT. This sequence joins TRBV18 and TRBJ1-1; no clear D. The CDR3 is 16 amino acids. The germline V gene encodes CDR1 KGHSH and CDR2 LQKENI. V lost 1 base and J lost 4, with 16 bases in between. Full variable domain (rest looked up from reference TRBV18 and TRBJ1-1): NAGVMQNPRHLVRRRGQEARLRCSPMKGHSHVYWYRQLPEEGLKFMVYLQKENIIDESGMPKERFSAEFPKEGPSILRIQQVVRGDSAAYFCASSPQGAVTGTEAFFGQGTRLTVV.

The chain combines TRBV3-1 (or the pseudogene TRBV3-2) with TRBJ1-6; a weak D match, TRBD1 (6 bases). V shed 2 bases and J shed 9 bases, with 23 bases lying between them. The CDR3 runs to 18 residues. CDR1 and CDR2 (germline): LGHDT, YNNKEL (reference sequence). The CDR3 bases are TGTGCCAGCAGCCAAATTGCCCGTGGGCAGGGGACTCGTTCACCCCTCCACTTT. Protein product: CASSQIARGQGTRSPLHF.

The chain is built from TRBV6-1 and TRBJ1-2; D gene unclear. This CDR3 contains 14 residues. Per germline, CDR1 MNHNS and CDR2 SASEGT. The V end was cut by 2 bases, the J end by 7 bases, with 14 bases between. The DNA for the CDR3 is TGTGCCAGCAGTGAATGGTCATCCTTGGGTGGCTACACCTTC. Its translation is CASSEWSSLGGYTF.

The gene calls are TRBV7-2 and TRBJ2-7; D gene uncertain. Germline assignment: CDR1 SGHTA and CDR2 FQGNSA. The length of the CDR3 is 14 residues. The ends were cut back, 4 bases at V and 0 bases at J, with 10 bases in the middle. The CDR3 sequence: CASSSQVSSYEQYF. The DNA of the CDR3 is TGTGCCAGCAGCTCCCAGGTGAGCTCCTACGAGCAGTACTTC.

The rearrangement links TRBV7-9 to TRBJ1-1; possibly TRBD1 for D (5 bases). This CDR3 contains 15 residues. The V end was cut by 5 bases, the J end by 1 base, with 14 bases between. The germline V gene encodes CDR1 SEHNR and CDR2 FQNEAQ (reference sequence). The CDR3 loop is CASSVRQGPNTEAFF. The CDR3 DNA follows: TGTGCCAGCAGCGTTAGGCAGGGACCGAACACTGAAGCTTTCTTT. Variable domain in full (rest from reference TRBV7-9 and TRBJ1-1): DTGVSQNPRHKITKRGQNVTFRCDPISEHNRLYWYRQTLGQGPEFLTYFQNEAQLEKSRLLSDRFSAERPKGSFSTLEIQRTEQGDSAMYLCASSVRQGPNTEAFFGQGTRLTVV.

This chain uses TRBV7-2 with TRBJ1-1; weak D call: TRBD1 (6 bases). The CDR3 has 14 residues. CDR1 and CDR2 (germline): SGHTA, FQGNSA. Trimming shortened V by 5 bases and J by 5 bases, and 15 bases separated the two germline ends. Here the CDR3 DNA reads TGTGCCAGCAGCCTCAAGAGGGGGGAAACTGAAGCTTTCTTT. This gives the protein CASSLKRGETEAFF.

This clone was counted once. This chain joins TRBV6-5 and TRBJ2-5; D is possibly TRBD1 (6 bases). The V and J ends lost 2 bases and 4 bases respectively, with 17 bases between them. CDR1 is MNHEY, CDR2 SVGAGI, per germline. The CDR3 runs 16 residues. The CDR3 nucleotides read TGTGCCAGCAGTTACAGTGGTGACAGGCCGTCAGAGACCCAGTACTTC. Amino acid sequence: CASSYSGDRPSETQYF.

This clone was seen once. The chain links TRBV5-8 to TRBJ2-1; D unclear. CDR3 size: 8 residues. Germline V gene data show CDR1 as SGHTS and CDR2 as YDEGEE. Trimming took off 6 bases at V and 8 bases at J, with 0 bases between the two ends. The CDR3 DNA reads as TGTGCCAGCAATGAGCAGTTCTTC. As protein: CASNEQFF. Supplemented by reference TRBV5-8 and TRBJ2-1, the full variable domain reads EAGVTQSPTHLIKTRGQQATLRCSPISGHTSVYWYQQALGLGLQFLLWYDEGEERNRGNFPPRFSGRQFPNYSSELNVNALELEDSALYLCASNEQFFGPGTRLTVL.

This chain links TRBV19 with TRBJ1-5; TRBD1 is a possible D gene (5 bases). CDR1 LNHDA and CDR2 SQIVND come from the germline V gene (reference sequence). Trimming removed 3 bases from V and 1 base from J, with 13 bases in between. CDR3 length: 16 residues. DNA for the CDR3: TGTGCCAGTAGTATCCGGGGCCGAGGGAGCAATCAGCCCCAGCATTTT. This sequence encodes CASSIRGRGSNQPQHF.